Each of the 18 T cell receptor beta chains below was sequenced from the same sample in a study of circulating and synovial CD4+ cells in juvenile arthritis. The data were produced by immunoSEQ multiplex PCR, yet TCRdb's version contains in-frame clones alone and is incomplete. The table records about 32,000 clones, 90% to 95% of them present only once. The sequencing sample was made of CD4+ T cells from blood. All receptors come from a human donor with juvenile idiopathic arthritis.

This clone has a single count. This sequence joins TRBV7-8 and TRBJ2-3, with 8 positions matching TRBD1. The germline V gene has CDR1 SGHVS and CDR2 FQNEAQ. This CDR3 comprises 17 residues. Trimming cost V 4 bases and J 3 bases; bases outside gene matches: 12. The DNA for the CDR3 is TGTGCCAGCAGCTCCCTAACCTGGACAGGGAGGACAGATACGCAGTATTTT. Its translation is CASSSLTWTGRTDTQYF.

In this sample, this clone turned up once. The rearrangement links TRBV7-3 to TRBJ2-2; D gene unclear. Trimming took 5 bases from V and 4 from J, leaving 8 bases between them. CDR1 is SGHTA and CDR2 is FQGTGA in the germline V gene. CDR3 length: 13 amino acids. CDR3 residues: CASSREPTGELFF. The CDR3 DNA reads as TGTGCCAGCAGCAGAGAACCCACCGGGGAGCTGTTTTTT.

The V and J genes are TRBV5-6 and TRBJ1-6; no reliable D call. Germline V gene sequence: CDR1 SGHDT, CDR2 YYEEEE. Deletions cut 4 bases from V and 3 bases from J, with 14 bases between. This CDR3 has 16 amino acids. The CDR3 sequence: CASSQRRQVYNSPLHF. The CDR3 DNA reads TGTGCCAGCAGCCAACGGAGGCAGGTCTATAATTCACCCCTCCACTTT.

This clone was seen a handful of times. The chain couples TRBV9 to TRBJ2-7; TRBD2 matches 8 bases. The CDR3 runs to 13 residues. Trimming removed 4 bases from V and 5 bases from J; junction bases left unmatched: 5. Germline V gene sequence: CDR1 SGDLS, CDR2 YYNGEE. The CDR3 loop reads CASSLGLVNEQYF. In DNA form, the CDR3 reads TGTGCCAGCAGCTTGGGACTAGTTAACGAGCAGTACTTC.

This sequence joins TRBV6-1 and TRBJ2-3; the match to TRBD1 covers 7 bases. V gave up 4 bases and J gave up 5 bases; unmatched junction bases: 6. Per the germline V gene, CDR1 is MNHNS and CDR2 is SASEGT. The CDR3 totals 14 residues. The CDR3 DNA sequence: TGTGCCAGCAGTGTAACAGGGGTAGGAGATACGCAGTATTTT. Its protein product is CASSVTGVGDTQYF.

This clone came up a few times. The J gene is TRBJ1-4, the V gene TRBV12-5, with D possibly being TRBD1 (6 bases). The ends were cut back, 3 bases at V and 7 bases at J, with 9 bases in the middle. The CDR3 extends over 13 amino acids. Germline CDR1 reads LGHNT; CDR2 reads FRNRAP. The CDR3 here is CASGLQGVEKLFF. CDR3 DNA sequence: TGTGCTAGTGGTTTACAGGGTGTTGAAAAACTGTTTTTT.

The chain's CDR3 is CAISDFGQGRLEQYF. In nucleotides, the CDR3 is TGTGCCATCAGTGACTTTGGACAGGGTCGGCTCGAGCAGTACTTC. The rearrangement uses TRBV10-3 and TRBJ2-7, with 8 bases that match TRBD1. The CDR3 has 15 residues. Germline CDR1 reads ENHRY; CDR2 reads SYGVKD. With V trimmed by 3 bases and J by 6 bases, 10 bases remained unmatched.

The chain links TRBV15 to TRBJ1-2; no firm D call. The CDR3 loop spans 14 amino acids. The ends were cut back, 0 bases at V and 6 bases at J, with 11 bases in the middle. Germline V lookup: CDR1 LNHNV, CDR2 YYDKDF (reference sequence). The CDR3 here is CATSREQTAHGYTF. The CDR3 DNA follows: TGTGCCACCAGCAGAGAACAAACCGCCCATGGCTACACCTTC.

This clone was found a few times. The rearrangement uses TRBV19 and TRBJ1-2, with unresolved D. Trimming removed 8 bases from V and 8 bases from J, with 18 bases in between. Germline values: CDR1 LNHDA, CDR2 SQIVND (reference sequence). This CDR3 region has 13 residues. The CDR3 loop is CASLDRGALGYTF. The CDR3 bases are TGTGCCAGTCTTGACCGGGGAGCTCTGGGCTACACCTTC.

This clone has a single count. The gene calls are TRBV6-4 and TRBJ1-5; 7 positions match TRBD1. Trimming removed 3 bases from V and 9 bases from J; junction bases left unmatched: 8. The CDR3 covers 14 residues. CDR1 and CDR2 (germline): MRHNA, SNTAGT. Here the CDR3 reads CASSEAGGKGPQHF. The CDR3 DNA sequence: TGTGCCAGCAGTGAGGCAGGGGGTAAGGGGCCCCAGCATTTT.

The chain is built from TRBV14 and TRBJ2-7; 8 positions agree with TRBD1. The J segment lost 3 bases and the V segment lost 1 base, leaving 5 bases of the junction unmatched. There are 15 residues in the CDR3. Germline V gene lookup returns CDR1 SGHDN and CDR2 FVKESK. CDR3 DNA: TGTGCCAGCAGCCAAGGGCGGGACAGGTACTACGAGCAGTACTTC. This translates into CASSQGRDRYYEQYF.

This sequence joins TRBV5-4 and TRBJ2-5; TRBD2 aligns across 10 bases. This CDR3 is built from 19 residues. With 2 bases clipped from V and 2 bases from J, the junction kept 15 bases outside the gene matches. Germline V gives CDR1 SGHNT, CDR2 YYREEE (reference sequence). CDR3 loop: CASSFIPGLATKKQETQYF. The CDR3 coding sequence is TGTGCCAGCAGCTTTATCCCGGGACTAGCGACCAAGAAACAAGAGACCCAGTACTTC.

Notes on this clone: The sample carries other DNA sequences with the same CDR3. This chain joins TRBV19 and TRBJ1-2; 9 bases line up with TRBD1. Losses at the gene ends were 3 bases for V and 3 bases for J; bases not matched to a gene: 2. Germline lookup yields CDR1 LNHDA and CDR2 SQIVND (reference sequence). This CDR3 region has 14 residues. The CDR3, as DNA: TGTGCCAGTAGTATCGACAGGGGGGACTATGGCTACACCTTC. Its translation is CASSIDRGDYGYTF.

This chain joins TRBV5-1 and TRBJ1-1, with D tentatively TRBD1 (5 bases). CDR1 is SGHRS, CDR2 YFSETQ, per germline. The length of the CDR3 is 13 residues. Trimming removed 3 bases from V and 11 bases from J, with 17 bases in between. CDR3 DNA sequence: TGCGCCAGCAGCTCTAACACAGGCCCTGGGGCTTTCTTT. Protein product: CASSSNTGPGAFF.

The V call is TRBV9, the J call TRBJ1-5; D gene uncertain. CDR1 and CDR2 (germline): SGDLS, YYNGEE. V lost 1 base and J lost 4, with 12 bases in between. This CDR3 is built from 15 residues. The CDR3 DNA reads as TGTGCCAGCAGCGTAACCGGGAACTGGAATCAGCCCCAGCATTTT. It is translated as CASSVTGNWNQPQHF.

CDR3 DNA sequence: TGCGCCAGCAGTACTAACACAGGGCGCCAAGAGACCCAGTACTTC. This gives the protein CASSTNTGRQETQYF. The chain joins TRBV5-1 to TRBJ2-5, with D possibly TRBD1 on 6 matching bases. The length of the CDR3 is 15 residues. V was cut by 5 bases and J by 1 base, with 15 bases left in between. Germline V lookup: CDR1 SGHRS, CDR2 YFSETQ.

The chain is built from TRBV4-3 and TRBJ1-2; possible D gene TRBD1, 6 bases. The CDR3 runs 16 residues. Deletions cut 3 bases from V and 1 base from J, with 15 bases between. CDR1 and CDR2 (germline): LGHNA, YSLEER. The CDR3 sequence: CASSQAGQIGNYGYTF. Written as DNA, the CDR3 is TGCGCCAGCAGCCAGGCAGGACAGATCGGTAACTATGGCTACACCTTC.

This rearrangement joins TRBV19 to TRBJ2-7; D is undetermined. Trimming pared 0 bases from V and 4 bases from J, leaving 7 bases between. CDR1 is LNHDA, CDR2 SQIVND, per germline (reference sequence). This CDR3 region has 13 residues. The CDR3 spells CASSIDPFYEQYF. The CDR3 coding sequence is TGTGCCAGTAGTATAGATCCATTTTACGAGCAGTACTTC.